The 10 T cell receptor beta chains presented below share a single source sample, sequenced in a study of T-cell reconstitution after alpha-beta-depleted transplantation in children. Preparation of the TCRbeta library was carried out with unique molecular identifiers. TCRdb re-called the PCR reads with MiXCR, one entry per CDR3 protein. The sample carries approximately 270,000 distinct CDR3 sequences, 20% to 30% recorded once. Specimen: PBMCs, mostly from graft donor cells, collected 360 days after TCRalphabeta/CD19-depleted stem cell transplant. The receptors stem from a female patient between 2 and 10 years old who had a stem cell transplant for congenital amegakaryocytic thrombocytopenia, so the T cells may come from the graft donor.

This clonotype was counted a single time. The rearrangement uses TRBV7-2 and TRBJ2-1; D is ambiguous. Germline V lookup: CDR1 SGHTA, CDR2 FQGNSA. CDR3 size: 12 residues. Trimming took 0 bases from V and 13 from J, leaving 10 bases between them. The CDR3 DNA reads as TGTGCCAGCAGCTTAGCTCTAGGTTCCCAGTTCTTC. It codes for CASSLALGSQFF.

The genes are TRBV3-1 and TRBJ1-5; unclear D gene. The CDR3 is 14 residues long. Germline CDR1 LGHDT, CDR2 YNNKEL (reference sequence). Trimming stripped 0 bases from V and 5 bases from J, with 8 bases between. Here the CDR3 reads CASSQDPRDQPQHF. The CDR3 DNA reads as TGTGCCAGCAGCCAAGATCCTAGGGATCAGCCCCAGCATTTT.

The V gene is TRBV6-2 or TRBV6-3, the J gene TRBJ1-1, with 8 positions matching TRBD1. Trimming cost V 7 bases and J 1 base; bases outside gene matches: 5. The length of the CDR3 is 14 residues. Germline lookup yields CDR1 MNHEY and CDR2 SVGEGT. The CDR3 reads CASKRTGPNTEAFF. The CDR3 region has the DNA TGTGCCAGCAAACGGACAGGGCCGAACACTGAAGCTTTCTTT.

V usage is TRBV20-1 and J usage is TRBJ2-4; D perhaps matches TRBD1 (5 bases). V lost 1 base and J lost 8, with 18 bases in between. Germline CDR1 is DFQATT and CDR2 is SNEGSKA (reference sequence). The CDR3 totals 15 residues. The CDR3 is CSARGHRALGDIQYF. CDR3 coding DNA: TGCAGTGCTAGAGGCCACCGGGCCCTAGGGGACATTCAGTACTTC.

CDR3 sequence: CASSARGLAGQETQYF. The DNA of the CDR3 is TGTGCCAGCAGCGCAAGGGGACTAGCGGGCCAAGAGACCCAGTACTTC. This chain links TRBV9 with TRBJ2-5; the match to TRBD2 covers 12 bases. CDR1 is SGDLS, CDR2 YYNGEE, per germline. J was trimmed by 1 base and V by 3 bases; bases with no gene match: 4. CDR3 length equals 16 residues.

This clonotype was found a few times. Here the CDR3 reads CASSPGQGRTGELFF. The CDR3 bases are TGCGCCAGCAGCCCGGGACAGGGGAGAACCGGGGAGCTGTTTTTT. This sequence joins TRBV5-1 and TRBJ2-2; 10 nucleotides align to TRBD1. The length of the CDR3 is 15 residues. Germline trimming cut 4 bases from V and 5 bases from J; bases unmatched to any gene: 5. The germline gives CDR1 SGHRS, CDR2 YFSETQ. Combining the CDR3 with reference TRBV5-1 and TRBJ2-2 gives the whole variable domain KAGVTQTPRYLIKTRGQQVTLSCSPISGHRSVSWYQQTPGQGLQFLFEYFSETQRNKGNFPGRFSGRQFSNSRSEMNVSTLELGDSALYLCASSPGQGRTGELFFGEGSRLTVL.

This clonotype was observed a single time. The V and J genes are TRBV24-1 and TRBJ2-1; 12 nucleotides line up with TRBD2. The trim removed 4 bases at V and 5 bases at J, leaving 11 bases unmatched. The CDR3 loop spans 18 amino acids. CDR1 is KGHDR, CDR2 SFDVKD, per germline. CDR3 protein: CATSEKTSGGLPNNEQFF. DNA for the CDR3: TGTGCCACCAGTGAGAAGACTAGCGGGGGATTACCAAACAATGAGCAGTTCTTC.

This clonotype was seen a few times. The chain couples TRBV5-6 to TRBJ1-5, with D perhaps TRBD1 (6 bases). CDR1 and CDR2 (germline): SGHDT, YYEEEE. CDR3 size: 14 residues. Trimming took off 4 bases at V and 1 base at J, with 9 bases between the two ends. CDR3 sequence reads: CASSNDRSNQPQHF. In DNA, the CDR3 is TGTGCCAGCAGCAACGACAGGAGCAATCAGCCCCAGCATTTT.

V and J are TRBV4-1 and TRBJ2-1, with TRBD1 as a possible D gene (5 bases). The CDR3 is made up of 13 amino acids. V lost 6 bases and J 5 bases, leaving 11 bases between the germline ends. Per germline, CDR1 MGHRA and CDR2 YSYEKL. CDR3 sequence reads: CASRKTADNEQFF. CDR3 in DNA: TGCGCCAGCAGGAAGACAGCCGACAATGAGCAGTTCTTC.

The CDR3 DNA reads as TGCAGTGCTAGCCCGGGACTAGCGGGAGGATTAGATACGCAGTATTTT. Translation: CSASPGLAGGLDTQYF. The V call is TRBV20-1, the J call TRBJ2-3, with 15 bases aligning to TRBD2. The CDR3 extends over 16 amino acids. J lost 5 bases, V lost 3 bases, and 6 bases had no gene match. Germline values: CDR1 DFQATT, CDR2 SNEGSKA (reference sequence).